This entry describes one T cell receptor beta chain. No antigen is known for it. This CDR3 is built from 19 residues. Germline V gene data show CDR1 as SGHVS and CDR2 as FQNEAQ. With 5 bases clipped from V and 3 bases from J, the junction kept 19 bases outside the gene matches. The sample is drawn from a study of post-analysis software for immune sequencing data. Study findings and constraints: TRBV segments more frequent in patients than in controls numbered roughly 5 and included TRBV5-6, TRBV5-1 and TRBV20-1.

Carried by the TCR beta cDNA libraries were unique molecular identifiers. Roughly 0.5 million cDNA molecules were obtained from about 1 to 10 million T cells. TCRdb used MiXCR to reprocess the PCR reads, holding one entry per CDR3 protein. The repertoire includes hundreds of thousands of distinct CDR3 sequences, 45% of them detected once, and roughly an eighth sits in the top ten. This rearrangement joins TRBV7-8 to TRBJ2-7, with 10 nucleotides matching TRBD2. The sequence derives from a girl aged 10 to 17 with multiple sclerosis. The sequenced material came from blood. The chain's CDR3 is CASSHPRLAGVGILYEQYF. For the CDR3, the DNA is TGTGCCAGCAGCCACCCCAGGCTAGCGGGAGTGGGGATCCTCTACGAGCAGTACTTC.